Each of the 5 T cell receptor beta chains below was sequenced from the same sample in a study of T cells in Graves' hyperthyroidism and ophthalmopathy (dated by TCRdb to 2018 to 2020). Libraries were constructed by multiplex PCR. TCRdb shows the sequencer as Illumina HiSeq 2000. The TCR beta CDR3 regions were amplified from RNA transcripts. The TCR CDR3 was subjected to a first round of RT-PCR using the HTBI primer set and the Qiagen OneStep RT-PCR kit. The raw public reads went through TCRdb reprocessing: fastp at Q25, MiXCR clone calling, in-frame beta chains kept. Identical CDR3 proteins give one entry, which carries the most common genes and DNA. The sample records 550,000 to 800,000 distinct CDR3 sequences, roughly 15% of which are singletons. Under 8.5% of the sample is in the top ten clones. The sequenced sample consisted of blood. All receptors derive from a man between 18 and 29 years old with Graves' hyperthyroidism.

This clonotype has just a few counts. The J gene is TRBJ2-1, the V gene TRBV20-1, with TRBD1 matching 12 bases. Germline V gives CDR1 DFQATT, CDR2 SNEGSKA (reference sequence). With 0 bases clipped from V and 3 bases from J, the junction kept 9 bases outside the gene matches. The CDR3 loop spans 18 amino acids. CDR3 DNA sequence: TGCAGTGCTAGAGAGATCGTGGGACAGGGGGCTGACTACAATGAGCAGTTCTTC. Its protein is CSAREIVGQGADYNEQFF.

This clonotype was observed many times. The CDR3 sequence: CSAPTSDAGETQYF. The CDR3 coding sequence is TGCAGTGCGCCGACTAGCGATGCGGGAGAGACCCAGTACTTC. The genes are TRBV20-1 and TRBJ2-5, with 8 bases matching TRBD2. CDR1 is DFQATT and CDR2 is SNEGSKA in the germline V gene (reference sequence). The CDR3 covers 14 residues. V trimming: 6 bases; J trimming: 4 bases; junction bases outside the gene matches: 10.

This chain uses TRBV3-2 with TRBJ1-4; the table's D gene call, TRBD1, was not cross checked with the DNA. TRBV3-2 has pseudogene status. The CDR3 loop spans 21 amino acids. This CDR3 reads CASSPRDRRGLGGATNEKLFF. CDR3 in DNA: TGTGCCAGCAGCCCGCGGGACAGGAGAGGGCTTGGGGGTGCAACTAATGAAAAACTGTTTTTT.

This clonotype has more than one count but fewer than ten. The V gene is TRBV10-3, the J gene TRBJ2-1; TRBD2 agrees at 11 bases. The CDR3 extends over 14 amino acids. V was pared by 6 bases and J by 7 bases, with 5 bases of the junction left unmatched. From germline, CDR1 is ENHRY and CDR2 SYGVKD. As DNA, the CDR3 is TGTGCCATCAGGACTAGCGGGAAAGGTAATGAGCAGTTCTTC. Amino acids: CAIRTSGKGNEQFF.

The chain uses TRBV6-1 and TRBJ2-7; tentative D call: TRBD2 (6 bases). This CDR3 has 14 amino acids. The V end lost 7 bases, the J end lost 0 bases, and 13 bases lay between the germline ends. Germline V gene data show CDR1 as MNHNS and CDR2 as SASEGT. CDR3 coding DNA: TGTGCCAGCAAGGCCCTGGAGGGCTCCTACGAGCAGTACTTC. It codes for CASKALEGSYEQYF.